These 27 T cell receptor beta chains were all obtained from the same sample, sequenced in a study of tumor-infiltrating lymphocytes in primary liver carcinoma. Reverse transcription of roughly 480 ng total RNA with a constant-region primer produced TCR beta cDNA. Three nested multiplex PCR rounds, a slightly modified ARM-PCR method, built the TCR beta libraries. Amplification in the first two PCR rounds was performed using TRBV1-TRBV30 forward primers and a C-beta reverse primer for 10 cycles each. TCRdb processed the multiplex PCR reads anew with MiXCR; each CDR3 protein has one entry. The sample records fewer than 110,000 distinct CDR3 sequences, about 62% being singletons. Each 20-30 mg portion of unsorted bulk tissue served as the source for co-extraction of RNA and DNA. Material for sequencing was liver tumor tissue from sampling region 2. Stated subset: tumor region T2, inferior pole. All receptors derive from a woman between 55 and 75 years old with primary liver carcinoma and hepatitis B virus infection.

CDR3 amino acids: CASKWDRDNTEAFF. As DNA, the CDR3 is TGTGCCAGCAAGTGGGACAGGGATAACACTGAAGCTTTCTTT. J is TRBJ1-1 and V is TRBV6-1; 9 bases are shared with TRBD1. Losses at the gene ends were 7 bases for V and 2 bases for J; bases not matched to a gene: 5. Per germline, CDR1 MNHNS and CDR2 SASEGT. The CDR3 is 14 amino acids.

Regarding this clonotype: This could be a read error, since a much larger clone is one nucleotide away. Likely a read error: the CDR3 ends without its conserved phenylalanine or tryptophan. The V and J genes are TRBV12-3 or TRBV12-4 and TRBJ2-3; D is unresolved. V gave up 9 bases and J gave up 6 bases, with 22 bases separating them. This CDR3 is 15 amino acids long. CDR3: CARSVADPPGDTQYL. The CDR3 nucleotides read TGTGCCAGGAGCGTCGCGGACCCCCCCGGGGATACGCAGTATCTT.

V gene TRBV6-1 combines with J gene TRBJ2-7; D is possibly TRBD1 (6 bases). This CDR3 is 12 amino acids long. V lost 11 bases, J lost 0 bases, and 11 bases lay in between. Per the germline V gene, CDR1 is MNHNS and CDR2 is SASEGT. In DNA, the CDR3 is TGTGCCGGTGGACAGCACTCCTACGAGCAGTACTTC. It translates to CAGGQHSYEQYF.

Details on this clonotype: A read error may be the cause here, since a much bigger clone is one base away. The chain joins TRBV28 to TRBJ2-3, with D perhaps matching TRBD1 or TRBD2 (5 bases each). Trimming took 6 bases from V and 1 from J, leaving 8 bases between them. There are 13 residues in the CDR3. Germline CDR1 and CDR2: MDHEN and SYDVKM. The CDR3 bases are TGTGCCAGCAGGCAGGGACGCACAGATACGCAGTATTTT. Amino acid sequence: CASRQGRTDTQYF.

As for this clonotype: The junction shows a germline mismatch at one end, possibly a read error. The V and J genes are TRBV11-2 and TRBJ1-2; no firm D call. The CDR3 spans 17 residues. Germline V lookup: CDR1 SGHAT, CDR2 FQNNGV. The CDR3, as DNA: TGTGCCAGCAGCTTAGATCCTATCAGTGCGCTGCGCTATGACTACACCTTC. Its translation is CASSLDPISALRYDYTF.

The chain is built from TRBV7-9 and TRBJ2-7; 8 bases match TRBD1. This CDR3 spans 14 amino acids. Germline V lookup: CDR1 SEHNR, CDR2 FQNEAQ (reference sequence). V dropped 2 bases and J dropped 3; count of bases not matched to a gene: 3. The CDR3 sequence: CASSLLGTGYEQYF. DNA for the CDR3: TGTGCCAGCAGCTTACTTGGGACAGGCTACGAGCAGTACTTC. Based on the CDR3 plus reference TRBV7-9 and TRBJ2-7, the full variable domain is DTGVSQNPRHKITKRGQNVTFRCDPISEHNRLYWYRQTLGQGPEFLTYFQNEAQLEKSRLLSDRFSAERPKGSFSTLEIQRTEQGDSAMYLCASSLLGTGYEQYFGPGTRLTVT.

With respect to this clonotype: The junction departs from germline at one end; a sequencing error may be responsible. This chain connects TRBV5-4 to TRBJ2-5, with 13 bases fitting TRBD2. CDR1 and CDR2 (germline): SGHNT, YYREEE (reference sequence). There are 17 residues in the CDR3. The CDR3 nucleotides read TGTCCCAGCAGCTTGACAAGGACTAGCGGGAGCATCGAAACCCAGTACTTC. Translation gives CPSSLTRTSGSIETQYF.

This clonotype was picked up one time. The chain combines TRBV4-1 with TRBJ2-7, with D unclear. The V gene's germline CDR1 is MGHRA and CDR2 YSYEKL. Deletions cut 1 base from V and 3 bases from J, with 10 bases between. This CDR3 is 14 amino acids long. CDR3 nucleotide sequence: TGCGCCAGCAGCCAAGCGAAACAGAGCTACGAGCAGTACTTC. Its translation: CASSQAKQSYEQYF.

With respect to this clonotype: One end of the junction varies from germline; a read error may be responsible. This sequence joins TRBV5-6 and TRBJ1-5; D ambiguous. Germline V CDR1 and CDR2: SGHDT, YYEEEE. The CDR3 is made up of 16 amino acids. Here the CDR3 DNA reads TGTGCCAGCAACTTCGGTACGGCTTATAGCACTCAGCCCCAGCATTTT. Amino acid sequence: CASNFGTAYSTQPQHF.

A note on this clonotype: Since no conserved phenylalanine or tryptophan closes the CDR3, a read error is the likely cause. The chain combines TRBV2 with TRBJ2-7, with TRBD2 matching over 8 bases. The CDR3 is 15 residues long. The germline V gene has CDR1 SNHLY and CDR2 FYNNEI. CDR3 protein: CANSEAGLESSEQYL. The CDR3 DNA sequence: TGTGCCAACAGTGAGGCGGGACTAGAATCGAGCGAGCAGTACCTC.

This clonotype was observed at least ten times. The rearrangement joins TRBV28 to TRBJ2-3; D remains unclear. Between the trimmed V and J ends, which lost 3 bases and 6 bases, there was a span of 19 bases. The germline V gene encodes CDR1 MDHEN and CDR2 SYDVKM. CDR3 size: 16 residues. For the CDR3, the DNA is TGTGCCAGCAGTTTCCCCCCCCGGCGAAATTCGGATACGCAGTATTTT. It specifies CASSFPPRRNSDTQYF.

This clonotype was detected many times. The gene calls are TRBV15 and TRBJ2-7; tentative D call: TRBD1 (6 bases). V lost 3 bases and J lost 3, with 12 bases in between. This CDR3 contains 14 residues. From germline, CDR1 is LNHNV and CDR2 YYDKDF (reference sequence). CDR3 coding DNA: TGTGCCACCAGCAGGGGACAAAACGACTACGAGCAGTACTTC. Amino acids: CATSRGQNDYEQYF.

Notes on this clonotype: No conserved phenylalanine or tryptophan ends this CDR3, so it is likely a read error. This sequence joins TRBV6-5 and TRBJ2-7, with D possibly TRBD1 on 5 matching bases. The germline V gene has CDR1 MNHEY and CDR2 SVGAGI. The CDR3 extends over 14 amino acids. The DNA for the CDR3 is TGTCCCAGCAGCTCTAAGACAGTCTCCTACGAGCAGTACTCC. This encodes CPSSSKTVSYEQYS.

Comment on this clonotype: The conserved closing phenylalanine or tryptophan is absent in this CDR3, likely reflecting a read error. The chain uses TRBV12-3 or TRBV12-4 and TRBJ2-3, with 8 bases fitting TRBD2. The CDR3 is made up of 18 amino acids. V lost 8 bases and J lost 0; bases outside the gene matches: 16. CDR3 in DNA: TGTGCCAGCGGGGATGGGACTAGTGGGAGGGGGAGCACAGATACGCAGTATCTT. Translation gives CASGDGTSGRGSTDTQYL.

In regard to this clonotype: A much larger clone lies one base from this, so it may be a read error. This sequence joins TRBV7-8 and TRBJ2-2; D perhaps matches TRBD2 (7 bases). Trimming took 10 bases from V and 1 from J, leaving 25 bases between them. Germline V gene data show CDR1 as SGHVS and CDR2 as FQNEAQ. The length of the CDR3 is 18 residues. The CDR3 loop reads CAISWGGGSPQNTGELFF. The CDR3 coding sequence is TGTGCCATCTCTTGGGGGGGCGGGAGTCCTCAGAACACCGGGGAGCTGTTTTTT.

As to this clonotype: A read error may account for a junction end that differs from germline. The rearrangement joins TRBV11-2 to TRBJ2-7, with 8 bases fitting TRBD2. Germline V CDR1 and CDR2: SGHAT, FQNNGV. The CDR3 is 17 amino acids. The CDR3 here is CVSSLVLSREVPYEQYF. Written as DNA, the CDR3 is TGTGTCAGCAGCTTAGTTCTCTCGCGGGAGGTTCCCTACGAGCAGTACTTC.

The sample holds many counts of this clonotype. CDR3 in amino acids: CASSYSFRQSSYEQYF. CDR3 DNA: TGTGCCAGCAGTTACTCGTTCAGGCAGAGCTCCTACGAGCAGTACTTC. This sequence joins TRBV6-5 and TRBJ2-7, with unresolved D. The CDR3 has 16 amino acids. V dropped 0 bases and J dropped 0 bases, with 12 bases sitting between them. The germline V gene encodes CDR1 MNHEY and CDR2 SVGAGI.

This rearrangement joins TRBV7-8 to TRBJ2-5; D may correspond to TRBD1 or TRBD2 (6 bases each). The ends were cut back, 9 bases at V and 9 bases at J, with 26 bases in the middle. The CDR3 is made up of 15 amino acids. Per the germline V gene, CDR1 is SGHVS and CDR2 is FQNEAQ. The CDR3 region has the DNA TGTGCCAGAAGCCCCGAGGGGGTGCAATCGGGGGCCCAGTACTTC. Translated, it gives CARSPEGVQSGAQYF.

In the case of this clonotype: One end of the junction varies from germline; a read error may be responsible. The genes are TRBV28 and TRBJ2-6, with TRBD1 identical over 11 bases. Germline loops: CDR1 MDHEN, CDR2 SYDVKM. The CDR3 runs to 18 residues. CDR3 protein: CVSFRGDRGNVGANVLTF. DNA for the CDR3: TGTGTCAGCTTCAGAGGGGACAGGGGGAATGTTGGGGCCAACGTCCTGACTTTC.

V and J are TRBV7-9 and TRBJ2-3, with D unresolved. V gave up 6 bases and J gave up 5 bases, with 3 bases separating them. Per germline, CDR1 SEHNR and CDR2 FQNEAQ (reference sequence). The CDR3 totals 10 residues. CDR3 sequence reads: CASSEDTQYF. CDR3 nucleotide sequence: TGTGCCAGCAGTGAAGATACGCAGTATTTT.

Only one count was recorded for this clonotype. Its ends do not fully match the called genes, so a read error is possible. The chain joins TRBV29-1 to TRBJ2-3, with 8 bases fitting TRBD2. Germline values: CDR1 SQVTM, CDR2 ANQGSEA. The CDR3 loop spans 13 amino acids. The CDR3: CSVMRGDTDTEYF. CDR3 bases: TGCAGCGTGATGCGGGGGGACACAGATACGGAGTATTTT.

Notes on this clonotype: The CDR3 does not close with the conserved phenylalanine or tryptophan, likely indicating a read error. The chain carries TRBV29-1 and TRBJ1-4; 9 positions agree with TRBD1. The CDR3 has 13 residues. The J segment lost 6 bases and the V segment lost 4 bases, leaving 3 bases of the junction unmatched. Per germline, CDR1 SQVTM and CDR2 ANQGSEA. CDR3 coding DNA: TGCAGCGTTGGTACAGGGGGCGATGAAAAACTGTTTCTT. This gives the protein CSVGTGGDEKLFL.

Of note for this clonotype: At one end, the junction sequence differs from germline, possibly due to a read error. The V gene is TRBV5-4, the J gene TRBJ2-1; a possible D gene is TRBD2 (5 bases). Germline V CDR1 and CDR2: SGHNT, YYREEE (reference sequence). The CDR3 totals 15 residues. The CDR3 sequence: CAKSLGGLGVNGQFF. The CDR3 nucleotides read TGTGCCAAAAGCTTGGGCGGGCTAGGTGTCAATGGGCAGTTCTTC.

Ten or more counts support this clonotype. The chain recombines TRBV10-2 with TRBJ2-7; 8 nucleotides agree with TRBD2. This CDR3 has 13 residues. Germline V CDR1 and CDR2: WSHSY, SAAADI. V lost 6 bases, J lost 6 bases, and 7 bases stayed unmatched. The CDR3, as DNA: TGCGCCAGCAGAGTAGCGGGAAAGCGCGAGCAGTACTTC. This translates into CASRVAGKREQYF.

CDR3 bases: TGTGCCAGCACCTTCAGGACTAGCCAAGATACGCAGTATTTT. Encoded protein: CASTFRTSQDTQYF. The chain uses TRBV11-3 and TRBJ2-3; 8 positions agree with TRBD2. V shed 7 bases, J shed 5 bases, and the junction held 8 bases outside the gene matches. CDR1 SGHNT and CDR2 YENEEA come from the germline V gene. The CDR3 length is 14 residues.

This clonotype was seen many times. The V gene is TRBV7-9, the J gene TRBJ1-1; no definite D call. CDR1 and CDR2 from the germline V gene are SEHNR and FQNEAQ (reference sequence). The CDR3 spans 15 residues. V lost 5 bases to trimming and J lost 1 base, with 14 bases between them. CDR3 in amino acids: CASSARERKNTEAFF. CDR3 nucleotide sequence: TGTGCCAGCAGCGCTAGGGAACGGAAGAACACTGAAGCTTTCTTT.

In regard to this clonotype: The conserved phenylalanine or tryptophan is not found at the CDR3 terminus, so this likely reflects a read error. This chain's CDR3 is CASSAPGTIDPSYEQYL. Written as DNA, the CDR3 is TGTGCCAGCAGTGCCCCCGGGACTATAGATCCCTCCTACGAGCAGTACCTC. The chain recombines TRBV12-3 or TRBV12-4 with TRBJ2-7; 7 nucleotides agree with TRBD2. The CDR3 totals 17 residues. Trimming removed 5 bases from V and 0 bases from J; junction bases left unmatched: 13.